The entry below gives a single T cell receptor beta chain sequence along with its context. This record comes from a study of blood T cell repertoires in COVID-19. Study information: The study drew acute and convalescent COVID-19 samples from the United States, Italy and Spain. The cDNA or gDNA used as material had been derived from T cells, B-cell-depleted T cells, or PBMCs.

Method: immunoSEQ multiplex PCR; TCRdb's copy keeps in-frame clones and lacks some. The top ten clones hold around 2.5% of a sample with roughly 140,000 clones, 80% to 90% of them seen once. The CDR3 has 13 amino acids. Trimming took 6 bases from V and 5 from J, leaving 14 bases between them. Germline values: CDR1 SGHTS, CDR2 YDEGEE. This TCR derives from a woman aged 70 to 79 with acute or convalescent COVID-19. The rearrangement uses TRBV5-8 and TRBJ1-2; D possibly corresponds to TRBD1 (6 bases). The specimen was peripheral blood. The CDR3 DNA is TGTGCCAGCAATCTTCAGGGGATTTATGGCTACACCTTC. Translating it yields CASNLQGIYGYTF.